One and the same sample provided the 21 T cell receptor beta chains below, sequenced in a study of blood T cells in healthy people across ages. A second PCR, run for roughly 7 to 11 cycles, used a sample-barcoded 5' primer plus a J-beta primer mix. TCRdb redid the calling of the 5' RACE reads with MiXCR, one entry per CDR3 protein. The table has fewer than 700,000 distinct CDR3 sequences, 40% to 50% seen once. The sequencing sample was made of blood. The source of these receptors is a man older than 75 in good health.

This clonotype was seen repeatedly, ten times or more. V usage is TRBV6-2 or TRBV6-3 and J usage is TRBJ2-5; D gene ambiguous. Germline CDR1 MNHEY, CDR2 SVGEGT. This CDR3 is 11 amino acids long. Trimming shortened V by 6 bases and J by 3 bases, and 5 bases separated the two germline ends. The CDR3 sequence: CASSRKETQYF. Here the CDR3 DNA reads TGTGCCAGCAGCCGTAAAGAGACCCAGTACTTC.

This clonotype turned up a few times. The rearrangement links TRBV7-9 to TRBJ2-5; D is uncertain. Trimming shortened V by 2 bases and J by 5 bases, and 12 bases separated the two germline ends. Germline V lookup: CDR1 SEHNR, CDR2 FQNEAQ (reference sequence). The CDR3 length is 14 residues. The CDR3 is CASSLNGLLETQYF. The CDR3 region has the DNA TGTGCCAGCAGCTTAAACGGCCTGTTGGAGACCCAGTACTTC.

This chain joins TRBV28 and TRBJ1-5; 8 bases align to TRBD1. The CDR3 contains 16 residues. The V gene end was trimmed by 1 base and the J gene end by 7 bases; junction bases not matched to a gene: 9. Germline loops: CDR1 MDHEN, CDR2 SYDVKM. The CDR3 coding sequence is TGTGCCAGCAGTTTATCCCGGGCAGGGGGCCGGCAGCCCCAGCATTTT. Translated, it gives CASSLSRAGGRQPQHF.

The chain links TRBV4-3 to TRBJ2-1; 7 bases are shared with TRBD2. Germline V gives CDR1 LGHNA, CDR2 YSLEER. The trim removed 1 base at V and 4 bases at J, leaving 4 bases unmatched. The CDR3 is 15 residues long. CDR3 region: CASSQVGGTYNEQFF. DNA for the CDR3: TGCGCCAGCAGCCAAGTCGGGGGGACTTACAATGAGCAGTTCTTC.

The chain couples TRBV28 to TRBJ1-5; D perhaps matches TRBD1 (5 bases). From germline, CDR1 is MDHEN and CDR2 SYDVKM. This CDR3 is built from 13 residues. Deletions cut 7 bases from V and 4 bases from J, with 11 bases between. CDR3 in amino acids: CASKWGGNQPQHF. The CDR3 coding sequence is TGTGCCAGCAAGTGGGGCGGAAATCAGCCCCAGCATTTT.

The V call is TRBV6-1, the J call TRBJ1-2, with no clear D. CDR1 and CDR2 (germline): MNHNS, SASEGT. Trimming took off 1 base at V and 5 bases at J, with 8 bases between the two ends. CDR3 size: 13 residues. The CDR3 DNA reads as TGTGCCAGCAGTGAAGATGGGGATTATGGCTACACCTTC. It encodes CASSEDGDYGYTF.

The J gene is TRBJ2-7, the V gene TRBV5-8; D ambiguous. The V gene lost 0 bases and the J gene lost 7 bases, with 14 bases spanning the gap. The CDR3 is 14 residues long. Germline values: CDR1 SGHTS, CDR2 YDEGEE. The CDR3 protein is CASSLGASYNEQYF. CDR3 nucleotides: TGTGCCAGCAGCTTGGGGGCCAGTTACAATGAGCAGTACTTC.

This clonotype was observed a few times. CDR3 loop: CSAAGGSGETQYF. In DNA, the CDR3 is TGCAGTGCCGCGGGGGGTTCGGGAGAGACCCAGTACTTC. The V call is TRBV20-1, the J call TRBJ2-7; 8 nucleotides align to TRBD2. The tail of the sequence fits TRBJ2-5 better, so the J call may be wrong. CDR3 length equals 13 residues. Germline V gene lookup returns CDR1 DFQATT and CDR2 SNEGSKA (reference sequence).

This clonotype appeared a few times. The V and J genes are TRBV7-9 and TRBJ2-6; D uncertain. V lost 1 base to trimming and J lost 0 bases, with 10 bases between them. This CDR3 has 17 residues. Germline V lookup: CDR1 SEHNR, CDR2 FQNEAQ (reference sequence). For the CDR3, the DNA is TGTGCCAGCAGCTTAGTGGGCTTAACCTCTGGGGCCAACGTCCTGACTTTC. It specifies CASSLVGLTSGANVLTF. Supplemented by reference TRBV7-9 and TRBJ2-6, the full variable domain reads DTGVSQNPRHKITKRGQNVTFRCDPISEHNRLYWYRQTLGQGPEFLTYFQNEAQLEKSRLLSDRFSAERPKGSFSTLEIQRTEQGDSAMYLCASSLVGLTSGANVLTFGAGSRLTVL.

This clonotype was observed a single time. The chain recombines TRBV7-9 with TRBJ2-1; D not resolved. The V end lost 3 bases, the J end lost 0 bases, and 12 bases lay between the germline ends. Germline V gives CDR1 SEHNR, CDR2 FQNEAQ (reference sequence). The length of the CDR3 is 16 residues. CDR3 sequence reads: CASSFSPASSYNEQFF. In DNA, the CDR3 is TGTGCCAGCAGCTTCTCCCCAGCCAGCTCCTACAATGAGCAGTTCTTC.

The chain is built from TRBV30 and TRBJ1-4; D unclear. Trimming removed 4 bases from V and 5 bases from J, with 14 bases in between. Germline lookup yields CDR1 GTSNPN and CDR2 SVGIG (reference sequence). The CDR3 is 14 residues long. CDR3: CAWNADVGNEKLFF. In DNA, the CDR3 is TGTGCCTGGAACGCAGACGTTGGGAATGAAAAACTGTTTTTT.

This clonotype showed up just a few times. The CDR3 is CATSSAGGVADTQYF. The CDR3 DNA is TGTGCCACCAGCAGCGCGGGGGGTGTCGCAGATACGCAGTATTTT. The chain is built from TRBV15 and TRBJ2-3; 8 bases are shared with TRBD2. V shed 3 bases and J 4 bases; nucleotides not matched to a gene: 6. This CDR3 region has 15 residues. The germline V gene encodes CDR1 LNHNV and CDR2 YYDKDF (reference sequence). The full variable domain, in which reference TRBV15 and TRBJ2-3 provide the parts outside the CDR3, is DAMVIQNPRYQVTQFGKPVTLSCSQTLNHNVMYWYQQKSSQAPKLLFHYYDKDFNNEADTPDNFQSRRPNTSFCFLDIRSPGLGDTAMYLCATSSAGGVADTQYFGPGTRLTVL.

V usage is TRBV20-1 and J usage is TRBJ1-6; 10 bases map to TRBD1. Germline V gene lookup returns CDR1 DFQATT and CDR2 SNEGSKA (reference sequence). CDR3 length: 17 amino acids. J gave up 6 bases and V 3 bases, and 11 bases lay outside the gene matches. The CDR3 DNA reads as TGCAGTGCTAGCCCTTCCGGGACAGGGGCCGCTAATTCACCCCTCCACTTT. It yields the protein CSASPSGTGAANSPLHF.

The chain joins TRBV29-1 to TRBJ1-2; unclear D gene. Trimming pared 4 bases from V and 8 bases from J, leaving 17 bases between. Germline CDR1 SQVTM, CDR2 ANQGSEA. CDR3 length: 13 residues. The CDR3 spells CSVVWRTSGGYTF. The CDR3 DNA follows: TGCAGCGTTGTTTGGCGAACGTCGGGGGGCTACACCTTC.

This clonotype turned up a few times. The DNA of the CDR3 is TGTGCCAGCAGCCAAGATCCGGGGGGATCTGGGGCCAACGTCCTGACTTTC. It specifies CASSQDPGGSGANVLTF. V and J are TRBV4-2 and TRBJ2-6, with TRBD2 matching over 7 bases. Germline values: CDR1 LGHNA, CDR2 YNFKEQ. The trim removed 0 bases at V and 1 base at J, leaving 3 bases unmatched. This CDR3 is 17 amino acids long.

The rearrangement uses TRBV5-6 and TRBJ1-2; D ambiguous. Germline V lookup: CDR1 SGHDT, CDR2 YYEEEE. The V and J ends lost 7 bases and 8 bases respectively, with 18 bases between them. The CDR3 extends over 13 amino acids. The CDR3, as DNA: TGTGCCAGCGCCCACGGAGGGCTGGAGGGCTACACCTTC. Its protein is CASAHGGLEGYTF.

The V gene is TRBV7-9, the J gene TRBJ2-7; the match to TRBD2 covers 11 bases. CDR1 SEHNR and CDR2 FQNEAQ come from the germline V gene (reference sequence). The J segment lost 3 bases and the V segment lost 3 bases, leaving 1 base of the junction unmatched. This CDR3 comprises 14 residues. This CDR3 is CASSFGTSGYEQYF. The CDR3 DNA sequence: TGTGCCAGCAGCTTCGGGACTAGCGGCTACGAGCAGTACTTC.

V gene TRBV6-2 or TRBV6-3 combines with J gene TRBJ2-1, with 15 bases fitting TRBD2. V was pared by 6 bases and J by 0 bases, with 6 bases of the junction left unmatched. This CDR3 spans 18 amino acids. Germline-derived CDR1 and CDR2 are MNHEY and SVGEGT. This chain's CDR3 is CASSPGTSGRSSYNEQFF. CDR3 nucleotide sequence: TGTGCCAGCAGCCCCGGGACTAGCGGGAGGAGCTCCTACAATGAGCAGTTCTTC.

V and J are TRBV5-1 and TRBJ2-3, with D unclear. Trimming stripped 2 bases from V and 5 bases from J, with 9 bases between. CDR1 SGHRS and CDR2 YFSETQ come from the germline V gene. This CDR3 has 13 residues. CDR3 in amino acids: CASSLTAKDTQYF. For the CDR3, the DNA is TGCGCCAGCAGCTTAACAGCCAAAGATACGCAGTATTTT.

The chain links TRBV20-1 to TRBJ2-1, with 12 bases that match TRBD2. The CDR3 consists of 16 residues. In germline, CDR1 is DFQATT, CDR2 SNEGSKA (reference sequence). Germline trimming cut 3 bases from V and 2 bases from J; bases unmatched to any gene: 5. CDR3 amino acids: CSASTTSGGTYNEQFF. CDR3 in DNA: TGCAGTGCTAGTACGACTAGCGGGGGTACCTACAATGAGCAGTTCTTC.

This rearrangement joins TRBV9 to TRBJ2-3, with 11 bases identical to TRBD2. Germline CDR1 and CDR2: SGDLS and YYNGEE. V was clipped by 3 bases and J by 4 bases; unmatched bases: 4. The length of the CDR3 is 15 residues. CDR3 sequence: CASSGPGLAADTQYF. Here the CDR3 DNA reads TGTGCCAGCAGCGGACCGGGACTAGCGGCAGATACGCAGTATTTT.